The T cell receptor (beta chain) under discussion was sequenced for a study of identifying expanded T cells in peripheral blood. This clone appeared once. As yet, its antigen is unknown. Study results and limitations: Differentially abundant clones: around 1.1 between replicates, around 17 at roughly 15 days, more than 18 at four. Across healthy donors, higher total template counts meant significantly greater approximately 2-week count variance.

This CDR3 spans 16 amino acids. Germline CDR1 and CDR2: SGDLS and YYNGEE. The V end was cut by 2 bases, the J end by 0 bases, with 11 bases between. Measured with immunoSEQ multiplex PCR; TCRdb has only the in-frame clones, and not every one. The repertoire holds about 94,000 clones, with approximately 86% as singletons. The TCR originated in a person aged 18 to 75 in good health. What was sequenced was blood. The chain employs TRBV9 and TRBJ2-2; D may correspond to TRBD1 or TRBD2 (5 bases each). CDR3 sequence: CASSVGVGPNTGELFF. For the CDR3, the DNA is TGTGCCAGCAGCGTGGGGGTGGGTCCGAACACCGGGGAGCTGTTTTTT.